Below, one T cell receptor (beta chain) is given with its context. This entry belongs to a study of technical replicates of blood from a handful of donors. Some clones are missing from TCRdb's copy, which holds only in-frame ones; the method was immunoSEQ multiplex PCR. The profile covers 50,000 to 60,000 clones, with about 95% appearing a single time and roughly 3.1% taken by the ten largest. In germline, CDR1 is SNHLY, CDR2 FYNNEI. CDR3 length equals 11 residues. V lost 4 bases to trimming and J lost 9 bases, with 9 bases between them. This chain uses TRBV2 with TRBJ1-1; D gene unclear. The receptor was isolated from a human donor in good health. Some clones in this sample may be carry-over from other donors' samples. Sequenced material: PBMCs. CDR3 loop: CASSATNQAFF. CDR3 bases: TGTGCCAGCAGTGCAACAAATCAAGCTTTCTTT.